This T cell receptor (beta chain) came from a study of naive CD8 T cells in extremely preterm neonates. General study results and limits: Preterm CDR3s were shorter than older groups', with fewer N additions and less trimming.

V gave up 1 base and J gave up 0 bases, with 8 bases separating them. The CDR3 totals 15 residues. Per germline, CDR1 SGHRS and CDR2 YFSETQ. This clone occurred once. As yet, its antigen is unknown. Extremely preterm deliveries at about 22-28 weeks of gestation provided the preterm samples. Each sample had roughly 19,000–110,000 sorted naive CD8+ T cells. The repertoire was sequenced with immunoSEQ multiplex PCR; TCRdb's copy has only in-frame clones and lacks some. The data show around 25,000 clones, around 88% seen once. The sequence came from a boy who was born preterm. Sequenced material: naive CD8+ T cells from cord blood. The chain employs TRBV5-1 and TRBJ1-5; D unresolved. The CDR3 bases are TGCGCCAGCAGCTTGAGAGGGAATAGCAATCAGCCCCAGCATTTT. Its translation is CASSLRGNSNQPQHF. Variable domain in full (rest from reference TRBV5-1 and TRBJ1-5): KAGVTQTPRYLIKTRGQQVTLSCSPISGHRSVSWYQQTPGQGLQFLFEYFSETQRNKGNFPGRFSGRQFSNSRSEMNVSTLELGDSALYLCASSLRGNSNQPQHFGDGTRLSIL.